These 4 T cell receptor beta chains were all obtained from the same sample, sequenced in a study of T cells in Graves' hyperthyroidism and ophthalmopathy. Amplification targeted TCR beta CDR3 regions from RNA transcripts. The HTBI set primed first-round TCR CDR3 RT-PCR. TCRdb processed the multiplex PCR reads anew with MiXCR; each CDR3 protein has one entry. The table records roughly 400,000 distinct CDR3 sequences, over 11% of them present only once. Input material: blood. Every receptor here comes from a man aged 50 or older with Graves' ophthalmopathy.

V gene TRBV12-3 or TRBV12-4 combines with J gene TRBJ2-5; TRBD2 matches at 11 bases. The CDR3 length is 15 residues. After removal of 8 bases from V and 1 base from J, the junction contained 6 bases not matched to a gene. CDR3 coding DNA: TGTGCCAGCCGAATAGCGGGAGGGCTCCAAGAGACCCAGTACTTC. It is translated as CASRIAGGLQETQYF.

V usage is TRBV12-3 or TRBV12-4 and J usage is TRBJ2-3; 11 bases map to TRBD2. V shed 4 bases, J shed 1 base, and the junction held 4 bases outside the gene matches. The CDR3 spans 16 residues. CDR3 protein: CASSSPGLAGTDTQYF. Written as DNA, the CDR3 is TGTGCCAGCAGTTCCCCGGGACTAGCGGGCACAGATACGCAGTATTTT.

The V call is TRBV25-1, the J call TRBJ2-3, with TRBD2 matching 11 bases. The CDR3 sequence is 19 residues long. Germline assignment: CDR1 MGHDK and CDR2 SYGVNS. J lost 3 bases, V lost 1 base, and 12 bases had no gene match. CDR3 residues: CASSESQVASGRTTDTQYF. CDR3 DNA: TGTGCCAGCAGTGAATCCCAAGTAGCTAGCGGGAGGACGACAGATACGCAGTATTTT.

There are a few counts of this clonotype. The chain's CDR3 is CATSAETGRQTNEKLFF. The CDR3 DNA reads as TGTGCCACCAGTGCGGAGACAGGAAGACAAACTAATGAAAAACTGTTTTTT. The chain uses TRBV24-1 and TRBJ1-4; the D gene is possibly TRBD1 (6 bases). Germline V lookup: CDR1 KGHDR, CDR2 SFDVKD. V dropped 5 bases and J dropped 1 base, with 16 bases sitting between them. The CDR3 covers 17 residues.